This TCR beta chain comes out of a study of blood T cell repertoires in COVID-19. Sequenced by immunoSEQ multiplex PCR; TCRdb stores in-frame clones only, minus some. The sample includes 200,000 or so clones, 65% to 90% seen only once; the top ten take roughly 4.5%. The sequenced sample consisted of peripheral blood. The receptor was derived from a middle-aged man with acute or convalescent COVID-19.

The CDR3 DNA is TGTGCCAGCAGCTTAAGCCCAGGGACTTGTGAAAAACTGTTTTTT. It is translated as CASSLSPGTCEKLFF. This chain links TRBV11-3 with TRBJ1-4; tentatively, D is TRBD1 (5 bases). This CDR3 region has 15 residues. Germline V CDR1 and CDR2: SGHNT, YENEEA. Trimming stripped 2 bases from V and 7 bases from J, with 14 bases between.